This T cell receptor (beta chain) was sequenced in a study of T-cell memory formation after mild COVID-19. Study information: The study found TCR clusters largely donor specific.

From 5'RACE with constant-segment primers came TCR alpha and TCR beta cDNA libraries that carried sample barcodes and UMIs. TCRdb passed the 5' RACE reads through MiXCR, listing each CDR3 protein once. The sample includes roughly 110,000 distinct CDR3 sequences, 22% of them seen just once. The CDR3 has 14 residues. Losses at the gene ends were 3 bases for V and 6 bases for J; bases not matched to a gene: 8. CDR1 and CDR2 from the germline V gene are GTSNPN and SVGIG (reference sequence). The chain has TRBV30 and TRBJ2-1; 7 bases agree with TRBD1. The sequenced sample consisted of PBMCs or a T cell subset sorted from them (not recorded which). The receptor comes from a man between 18 and 35 years old who had mild COVID-19 (a few samples of this study predate the infection). Cell type and time point are not known. The DNA for the CDR3 is TGTGCCTGGAGGGACGGGACAGTCGTCAATGAGCAGTTCTTC. Its translation: CAWRDGTVVNEQFF.